This is a list of T cell receptor beta chains from one sample in a study of human T cells and chemical hapten exposure. TCRdb re-called the RACE reads through MiXCR, storing one row per CDR3 protein. The data contain around 200,000 distinct CDR3 sequences, around 30% of them seen just once; the ten biggest clones take up roughly 3%. The sequencing here drew on whole blood, taken in connection with sensitization to the hapten diphenylcyclopropenone (DPC). All receptors come from a woman between 25 and 40 years old with alopecia areata. Some clones in this sample may be carry-over from other donors' samples. Both conserved end residues are part of each CDR3. The order of the fields is J gene, D gene, V gene, clone size, CDR3 protein, CDR3 DNA. D genes are given only for firm matches. Clone sizes are given selectively: once, few, many, or a class where the clone is expanded.

j_call: TRBJ1-2
d_call: .
v_call: TRBV29-1
clone_size: .
cdr3_aa: CSVGEGSLLGYTF
cdr3_nt: TGCAGCGTTGGGGAGGGCAGTCTATTAGGCTACACCTTC

j_call: TRBJ2-5
d_call: TRBD2
v_call: TRBV5-1
clone_size: .
cdr3_aa: CASSLEAGAGETQYF
cdr3_nt: TGCGCCAGCAGCTTGGAAGCGGGGGCCGGTGAGACCCAGTACTTC

j_call: TRBJ2-2
d_call: TRBD2
v_call: TRBV20-1
clone_size: few
cdr3_aa: CSAGLAGGTGELFF
cdr3_nt: TGCAGTGCCGGACTAGCGGGAGGTACCGGGGAGCTGTTTTTT

j_call: TRBJ2-1
d_call: .
v_call: TRBV28
clone_size: many
cdr3_aa: CASSLYNEQFF
cdr3_nt: TGTGCCAGCAGCTTATACAATGAGCAGTTCTTC

j_call: TRBJ2-5
d_call: .
v_call: TRBV15
clone_size: .
cdr3_aa: CATSSYALRETQYF
cdr3_nt: TGTGCCACCAGCAGTTATGCCCTCAGGGAGACCCAGTACTTC

j_call: TRBJ1-1
d_call: .
v_call: TRBV7-9
clone_size: few
cdr3_aa: CASSLEAQNTEAFF
cdr3_nt: TGTGCCAGCAGCTTAGAGGCACAGAACACTGAAGCTTTCTTT

j_call: TRBJ1-1
d_call: .
v_call: TRBV6-4
clone_size: .
cdr3_aa: CASRPTQGGTEAFF
cdr3_nt: TGTGCCAGCAGGCCGACCCAGGGTGGCACTGAAGCTTTCTTT

j_call: TRBJ1-2
d_call: TRBD1
v_call: TRBV28
clone_size: many
cdr3_aa: CASSLPGGGYGYTF
cdr3_nt: TGTGCCAGCAGTTTACCAGGGGGCGGGTATGGCTACACCTTC

j_call: TRBJ1-2
d_call: .
v_call: TRBV9
clone_size: few
cdr3_aa: CASSQRTANYGYTF
cdr3_nt: TGTGCCAGCAGCCAAAGGACAGCTAACTATGGCTACACCTTC

j_call: TRBJ2-1
d_call: .
v_call: TRBV10-1
clone_size: .
cdr3_aa: CASSAQQQVRYNEQFF
cdr3_nt: TGCGCCAGCAGTGCTCAACAACAAGTTCGGTACAATGAGCAGTTCTTC

j_call: TRBJ1-2
d_call: .
v_call: TRBV6-2/TRBV6-3
clone_size: .
cdr3_aa: CASSYPEGGHLDGYTF
cdr3_nt: TGTGCCAGCAGTTACCCGGAAGGGGGTCATTTGGATGGCTACACCTTC

j_call: TRBJ1-2
d_call: .
v_call: TRBV25-1
clone_size: few
cdr3_aa: CASSERRVRGYTF
cdr3_nt: TGTGCCAGCAGTGAACGGAGGGTTCGCGGCTACACCTTC

j_call: TRBJ1-6
d_call: .
v_call: TRBV25-1
clone_size: few
cdr3_aa: CASSEYKANSPLHF
cdr3_nt: TGTGCCAGCAGTGAATATAAGGCAAATTCACCCCTCCACTTT

j_call: TRBJ1-5
d_call: .
v_call: TRBV15
clone_size: few
cdr3_aa: CATSRGGGTSPFAQPQHF
cdr3_nt: TGTGCCACCAGCAGAGGGGGGGGAACAAGCCCCTTTGCGCAGCCCCAGCATTTT

j_call: TRBJ2-3
d_call: .
v_call: TRBV6-5
clone_size: few
cdr3_aa: CASPAATWGPTDTQYF
cdr3_nt: TGTGCCAGCCCGGCCGCTACTTGGGGGCCCACAGATACGCAGTATTTT

j_call: TRBJ2-1
d_call: .
v_call: TRBV9
clone_size: .
cdr3_aa: CASSVEGLSNAQFF
cdr3_nt: TGTGCCAGCAGCGTAGAGGGACTTAGCAATGCGCAGTTCTTC

j_call: TRBJ1-3
d_call: .
v_call: TRBV4-3
clone_size: .
cdr3_aa: CASSQDVRFGNTIYF
cdr3_nt: TGCGCCAGCAGCCAAGACGTCAGATTTGGAAACACCATATATTTT

j_call: TRBJ2-3
d_call: .
v_call: TRBV29-1
clone_size: few
cdr3_aa: CSVHPTDTQYF
cdr3_nt: TGCAGCGTACACCCCACAGATACGCAGTATTTT

j_call: TRBJ2-1
d_call: TRBD2
v_call: TRBV7-2
clone_size: .
cdr3_aa: CASSLGLADNEQFF
cdr3_nt: TGTGCCAGCAGCCTAGGACTAGCCGACAATGAGCAGTTCTTC

j_call: TRBJ2-3
d_call: .
v_call: TRBV28
clone_size: .
cdr3_aa: CASGAESTDTQYF
cdr3_nt: TGTGCCAGCGGAGCGGAAAGCACAGATACGCAGTATTTT

j_call: TRBJ2-7
d_call: .
v_call: TRBV3-1
clone_size: .
cdr3_aa: CASSGNPGAPYEQYF
cdr3_nt: TGTGCCAGCAGCGGGAACCCGGGAGCACCGTACGAGCAGTACTTC

j_call: TRBJ2-3
d_call: .
v_call: TRBV2
clone_size: few
cdr3_aa: CASSVGREGTDTQYF
cdr3_nt: TGTGCCAGCAGTGTAGGCAGAGAGGGCACAGATACGCAGTATTTT

j_call: TRBJ2-7
d_call: .
v_call: TRBV4-3
clone_size: few
cdr3_aa: CASSNQVGSYEQYF
cdr3_nt: TGCGCCAGCAGCAATCAAGTGGGCTCCTACGAGCAGTACTTC

j_call: TRBJ2-1
d_call: TRBD1
v_call: TRBV18
clone_size: .
cdr3_aa: CASSPSPRGNNEQFF
cdr3_nt: TGTGCCAGCTCACCAAGCCCCAGGGGGAACAATGAGCAGTTCTTC

j_call: TRBJ1-5
d_call: .
v_call: TRBV6-6
clone_size: few
cdr3_aa: CASSYLGGADQPQHF
cdr3_nt: TGTGCCAGCAGTTACCTCGGAGGTGCCGATCAGCCCCAGCATTTT

j_call: TRBJ1-3
d_call: .
v_call: TRBV29-1
clone_size: few
cdr3_aa: CSVKKGGSGNTIYF
cdr3_nt: TGCAGCGTTAAGAAGGGAGGCTCTGGAAACACCATATATTTT

j_call: TRBJ2-7
d_call: TRBD2
v_call: TRBV5-1
clone_size: few
cdr3_aa: CASSLAGTNYEQYF
cdr3_nt: TGCGCCAGCAGCTTGGCCGGGACTAACTACGAGCAGTACTTC

j_call: TRBJ2-5
d_call: TRBD2
v_call: TRBV12-3/TRBV12-4
clone_size: .
cdr3_aa: CASSSIGLDQETQYF
cdr3_nt: TGTGCCAGCAGCTCTATAGGACTAGACCAAGAGACCCAGTACTTC